This T cell receptor beta chain appears in the sequencing data of a study of beta chain features in type 1 diabetes. The isolated RNA, all of it, was reverse transcribed, so expressed TCRB transcripts were what got sequenced. The assay was immunoSEQ multiplex PCR, and TCRdb's table has in-frame clones only and misses some. The data show about 900,000 clones, 17% seen once. Trimming left V 2 bases short and J 6 bases short, with 11 bases between. The CDR3 spans 14 residues. Germline CDR1 reads SGHTA; CDR2 reads FQGNSA. This sequence was found in a woman under 30 in good health. This chain joins TRBV7-2 and TRBJ1-5; tentative D call: TRBD1 (5 bases). The source material was naive CD4+ T cells from blood. The CDR3 DNA reads as TGTGCCAGCAGCTTAACGTACGGGGGTCAGCCCCAGCATTTT. Its translation: CASSLTYGGQPQHF.